This T cell receptor (beta chain) appears in the sequencing data of a study of PD-1 blockade in mismatch repair-deficient tumors. Study conclusions and caveats: Rapid post-treatment expansion, then contraction, generally preceding radiologic response, marked tumor-resident clones.

Method: immunoSEQ multiplex PCR; TCRdb's copy keeps in-frame clones and lacks some. The sample has some 19,000 clones; approximately 80% are singletons. Turning to this clone: The antigen is not known.

The CDR3 is 13 amino acids. The V gene's germline CDR1 is KGHSH and CDR2 LQKENI. V was clipped by 8 bases and J by 5 bases, with 15 bases between them. Mismatch repair deficiency was confirmed in all patients, by PCR or immunohistochemistry. This sequence was found in an adult with mismatch repair-deficient cancer. Sequencing used PBMCs, obtained 52 weeks after starting pembrolizumab. The chain couples TRBV18 to TRBJ1-1; possible D gene TRBD1, 5 bases. This chain's CDR3 is CASLNGGETEAFF. For the CDR3, the DNA is TGTGCCAGCCTAAATGGGGGGGAAACTGAAGCTTTCTTT.